Presented here are 27 T cell receptor beta chains from one specimen sequenced in a study of tissue T cells after allogeneic stem cell transplantation. This table comes from immunoSEQ multiplex PCR, and its TCRdb copy is limited to in-frame clones, with some not included. The sample lists about 1,400 clones, about 51% occurring once. Sample time point: mouse harvest day 14 after allogeneic transplant. Tail vein injection delivered 10^7 T-cell-depleted bone marrow cells and 10^6 splenic CD5+ T cells. Sequenced: liver tissue. Receptors originate from a female BALB/c mouse given C57BL/6 T cells with graft-versus-host disease after an allogeneic hematopoietic cell transplant.

With regard to this clone: Mouse gene names and germline throughout. The read gets to within 1 residue of the CDR3 end, and the germline J gene fills in the rest. The V and J genes are TRBV15 and TRBJ1-1; D unresolved. Trimming removed 3 bases from V and 3 bases from J, with 8 bases in between. The length of the CDR3 is 13 residues. Germline assignment: CDR1 SGHND and CDR2 FRSKSL. CDR3 bases read: TGTGCCAGCAGTTTTGGGGAGGACACAGAAGTCTTC. This encodes CASSFGEDTEVF. The CDR3 reads in full as CASSFGEDTEVFF. The entire variable domain, with the rest obtained from reference TRBV15 and TRBJ1-1, is as follows: DAGVTQTPRHEVAEKGQTIILKCEPVSGHNDLFWYRQTKIQGLELLSYFRSKSLMEDGGAFKDRFKAEMLNSSFSTLKIQPTEPKDSAVYLCASSFGEDTEVFFGKGTRLTVV.

As for this clone: Genes and germline come from the mouse. The sequence runs out 1 residue before the end of the CDR3; the remainder is reconstructed from the germline J gene. The chain combines TRBV13-1 with TRBJ1-6, with D uncertain. TRBJ1-6 is filed as an ORF, its function uncertain. Germline lookup yields CDR1 NSHNY and CDR2 SYGAGN. The CDR3 consists of 12 residues. V lost 2 bases to trimming and J lost 8 bases, with 5 bases between them. The CDR3 here is CASSDPYSPLYF. The sequenced CDR3 bases are TGTGCCAGCAGTGACCCCTATTCGCCCCTCTAC.

Notes on this clone: Genes and germline are mouse. The read ends 1 residue before the CDR3 terminus; that terminus is restored from the germline J gene. The chain couples TRBV19 to TRBJ2-1; 9 bases match TRBD2. The V gene's germline CDR1 is FNHDT and CDR2 SITEND (reference sequence). The ends lost 3 bases at V and 2 bases at J; junction bases unmatched: 0. This CDR3 contains 14 residues. The CDR3 DNA, read in part, is TGTGCCAGCAGTACTGGGGGGGACTATGCTGAGCAGTTC. This sequence encodes CASSTGGDYAEQF. The entire CDR3 sequence reads CASSTGGDYAEQFF.

On this clone: Mouse germline and gene names are used. The sequenced fragment ends 1 residue before the CDR3 boundary, so the rest is inferred from the germline J gene. The rearrangement joins TRBV26 to TRBJ1-1; D gene ambiguous. Germline assignment: CDR1 KGHPV and CDR2 FQNQEV (reference sequence). The CDR3 sequence is 12 residues long. Trimming cost V 6 bases and J 0 bases, with 5 bases left between them. Here the CDR3 reads CASSLANTEVFF. Partial CDR3 DNA: TGTGCCAGCAGCCTGGCAAACACAGAAGTCTTC. Combining the CDR3 with reference TRBV26 and TRBJ1-1 gives the whole variable domain NSKVIQTPRYLVKGQGQKAKMRCIPEKGHPVVFWYQQNKNNEFKFLINFQNQEVLQQIDMTEKRFSAECPSNSPCSLEIQSSEAGDSALYLCASSLANTEVFFGKGTRLTVV.

Worth noting for this clone: Gene names refer to mouse genes. The read stops 1 residue short of the end of the CDR3; the missing end is completed from the germline J gene. The rearrangement uses TRBV26 and TRBJ2-5; D is ambiguous. V was cut by 2 bases and J by 6 bases, with 6 bases left in between. Looked up from germline, CDR1 is KGHPV and CDR2 is FQNQEV (reference sequence). The CDR3 spans 12 residues. CDR3 sequence: CASSLNGDTQYF. Incomplete CDR3 DNA: TGTGCCAGCAGTCTGAACGGGGACACCCAGTAC.

This clone was picked up a small number of times. Genes here carry mouse names. The read falls 1 residue short of the CDR3 end, and the missing part is taken from the germline J gene. The V gene is TRBV12-1, the J gene TRBJ2-7; 7 bases line up with TRBD1. V trimming: 0 bases; J trimming: 3 bases; junction bases outside the gene matches: 4. The CDR3 runs 14 residues. CDR1 SGHSN and CDR2 HYEKVE come from the germline V gene. The CDR3 here is CASSLRDRFYEQYF. The covered CDR3 bases are TGTGCCAGCTCTCTCCGGGACAGATTCTATGAACAGTAC.

This clone was seen a single time. Mouse gene names and germline throughout. The read falls 1 residue short of the CDR3 end, and the missing part is taken from the germline J gene. The chain combines TRBV2 with TRBJ1-1; D unresolved. Germline V gene sequence: CDR1 LGHNA, CDR2 YSYQKL. The CDR3 spans 13 residues. Trimming removed 0 bases at V and 4 bases at J, with 6 bases between. The part of the CDR3 DNA that was read is TGTGCCAGCAGCCAAGACCGGGGCACAGAAGTCTTC. As protein: CASSQDRGTEVF. The complete CDR3 reads CASSQDRGTEVFF.

This clone occurred a few times. Genes and germline come from the mouse. The read finishes 1 residue shy of the CDR3 end, and the germline J gene is used to complete it. The chain carries TRBV12-2 and TRBJ1-6; D may be TRBD1 (6 bases). TRBJ1-6 is an ORF; its function is uncertain. Trimming left V 0 bases short and J 6 bases short, with 8 bases between. Germline V gene sequence: CDR1 SGHLS, CDR2 HYDKME. The CDR3 has 14 residues. CDR3 sequence reads: CASSLQGSNSPLYF. Incomplete CDR3 DNA: TGTGCCAGCTCTCTCCAGGGGAGTAATTCGCCCCTCTAC.

To note about this clone: Gene names follow the mouse nomenclature. The read terminates 1 residue ahead of where the CDR3 ends, so the germline J gene completes it. The chain recombines TRBV26 with TRBJ2-3, with unresolved D. From germline, CDR1 is KGHPV and CDR2 FQNQEV (reference sequence). Trimming stripped 2 bases from V and 0 bases from J, with 6 bases between. The CDR3 has 14 amino acids. CDR3 residues: CASSLTSSAETLYF. CDR3 DNA (partial): TGTGCCAGCAGTCTGACCAGTAGTGCAGAAACGCTGTAT.

With respect to this clone: All gene names here are mouse names. The read terminates 1 residue ahead of where the CDR3 ends, so the germline J gene completes it. V usage is TRBV5 and J usage is TRBJ1-1; no reliable D call. Germline V gene sequence: CDR1 LGHNA, CDR2 YNLKQL (reference sequence). The CDR3 is 13 residues long. V lost 0 bases, J lost 3 bases, and 5 bases lay in between. CDR3 DNA, as far as it was read: TGTGCCAGCAGCCAAGACTGGGACACAGAAGTCTTC. It specifies CASSQDWDTEVF. Given in full, the CDR3 is CASSQDWDTEVFF.

With respect to this clone: Each gene name is a mouse one. The sequenced fragment ends 1 residue before the CDR3 boundary, so the rest is inferred from the germline J gene. The genes are TRBV12-2 and TRBJ2-7; 10 bases fit TRBD2. The CDR3 totals 15 residues. J lost 3 bases, V lost 0 bases, and 4 bases had no gene match. The V gene's germline CDR1 is SGHLS and CDR2 HYDKME. The CDR3 DNA, read in part, is TGTGCCAGCTCTCTCGCCGGGACTGGGGTCTATGAACAGTAC. It translates to CASSLAGTGVYEQY. The entire CDR3 reads CASSLAGTGVYEQYF.

Only a few counts were recorded for this clone. Gene names are mouse gene names. The read gets to within 1 residue of the CDR3 end, and the germline J gene fills in the rest. This chain uses TRBV26 with TRBJ1-2, with TRBD1 matching 7 bases. Germline V gene sequence: CDR1 KGHPV, CDR2 FQNQEV (reference sequence). V lost 4 bases to trimming and J lost 4 bases; unmatched junction nucleotides: 0. The CDR3 sequence is 12 residues long. The sequenced part of the CDR3 DNA is TGTGCCAGCAGTCACAGGGGCTCCGACTACACC. Its translation: CASSHRGSDYT. The complete CDR3 sequence is CASSHRGSDYTF.

On this clone itself: Gene names and germline match the mouse. The CDR3 protein is CASSPHWGGAGAETLYF. The CDR3 bases that were read are TGTGCCAGCAGCCCCCACTGGGGGGGCGCGGGTGCAGAAACGCTGTAT. The chain is built from TRBV5 and TRBJ2-3, with 11 bases matching TRBD2. The CDR3 goes on 1 residue after the read ends, and that part is filled in from the germline J gene. The V segment lost 4 bases and the J segment 1 base; nucleotides outside the gene matches: 7. Per the germline V gene, CDR1 is LGHNA and CDR2 is YNLKQL (reference sequence). The CDR3 is 17 residues long.

As concerns this clone: The genes are named according to mouse. From the germline J gene comes the end of the CDR3, since the read stops 1 residue before it. The rearrangement links TRBV26 to TRBJ2-7, with TRBD2 matching 12 bases. The CDR3 length is 14 residues. The germline CDR1 and CDR2 sequences are KGHPV and FQNQEV (reference sequence). J gave up 6 bases and V 3 bases, and 3 bases lay outside the gene matches. The CDR3 reads CASSLDWGGSEQYF. CDR3 bases read: TGTGCCAGCAGTCTAGACTGGGGGGGCTCTGAACAGTAC.

In this sample, this clone turned up a few times. The gene symbols are mouse symbols. The sequenced fragment ends 1 residue before the CDR3 boundary, so the rest is inferred from the germline J gene. The V call is TRBV26, the J call TRBJ2-2, with TRBD1 matching 7 bases. The CDR3 spans 14 residues. Germline V gene lookup returns CDR1 KGHPV and CDR2 FQNQEV (reference sequence). J was trimmed by 4 bases and V by 4 bases; bases with no gene match: 3. The chain's CDR3 is CASSPQGFTGQLYF. The DNA read from the CDR3 is TGTGCCAGCAGTCCACAGGGGTTCACCGGGCAGCTCTAC. Variable domain in full (rest from reference TRBV26 and TRBJ2-2): NSKVIQTPRYLVKGQGQKAKMRCIPEKGHPVVFWYQQNKNNEFKFLINFQNQEVLQQIDMTEKRFSAECPSNSPCSLEIQSSEAGDSALYLCASSPQGFTGQLYFGEGSKLTVL.

Only a few counts were recorded for this clone. Gene and germline names: mouse. The CDR3 end lies 1 residue beyond the end of the read and is filled in from the germline J gene. This chain joins TRBV3 and TRBJ2-7, with 8 bases identical to TRBD1. Germline V gene sequence: CDR1 SNHLY, CDR2 FYNGKV (reference sequence). Losses at the gene ends were 1 base for V and 4 bases for J; bases not matched to a gene: 3. This CDR3 has 14 residues. The sequenced CDR3 bases are TGTGCCAGCAGCTTAGTTGGACAGGGATATGAACAGTAC. Amino acid sequence: CASSLVGQGYEQY. The complete CDR3 sequence is CASSLVGQGYEQYF.

On this clone itself: The genes are named according to mouse. Read data end 1 residue before the CDR3 end; the end is taken from the germline J gene. This chain uses TRBV3 with TRBJ1-5, with 9 bases lining up with TRBD1. V was clipped by 3 bases and J by 6 bases; unmatched bases: 3. The germline V gene has CDR1 SNHLY and CDR2 FYNGKV (reference sequence). The CDR3 runs 14 residues. The CDR3: CASSLGTGSQAPLF. The part of the CDR3 DNA that was read is TGTGCCAGCAGCTTGGGGACAGGGAGCCAGGCTCCGCTT.

Details on this clone: Gene names are the mouse ones. The read terminates 1 residue before the CDR3 end, so the remaining end is supplied by the germline J gene. This chain joins TRBV13-2 and TRBJ2-3; possibly TRBD1 for D (5 bases). This CDR3 is built from 15 residues. V was cut by 2 bases and J by 1 base, with 11 bases left in between. CDR1 is NNHNN and CDR2 is SYGAGS in the germline V gene (reference sequence). The sequenced CDR3 bases are TGTGCCAGCGGTGAGCAGGGATGGGGTGCAGAAACGCTGTAT. This gives the protein CASGEQGWGAETLY. The whole CDR3 protein is CASGEQGWGAETLYF.

Details on this clone: Mouse germline and gene names are used. The read comes to an end 1 residue before the CDR3 does, leaving the germline J gene to fill in the end. The rearrangement uses TRBV26 and TRBJ1-4, with 7 bases aligning to TRBD1. With 4 bases clipped from V and 3 bases from J, the junction kept 2 bases outside the gene matches. There are 14 residues in the CDR3. Germline CDR1 and CDR2: KGHPV and FQNQEV (reference sequence). Incomplete CDR3 DNA: TGTGCCAGCAGTCACAGGGGCACCAACGAAAGATTATTT. This translates into CASSHRGTNERLF. The full CDR3 protein reads CASSHRGTNERLFF.

Regarding this clone: Gene names denote mouse genes. The read stops 1 residue short of the end of the CDR3; the missing end is completed from the germline J gene. The V gene is TRBV13-1, the J gene TRBJ1-6; D call uncertain. TRBJ1-6 is sorted into the ORF group, with uncertain function. The length of the CDR3 is 13 residues. Germline V gives CDR1 NSHNY, CDR2 SYGAGN. V gave up 2 bases and J gave up 5 bases, with 5 bases separating them. The CDR3 spells CASSEQNNSPLYF. The CDR3 bases that were read are TGTGCCAGCAGTGAACAGAATAATTCGCCCCTCTAC.

Concerning this clone itself: Mouse gene names and germline throughout. The observed sequence ends 1 residue before the CDR3 terminus, with the missing tail filled in from the germline J gene. The chain employs TRBV13-3 and TRBJ2-1, with 7 bases that match TRBD2. CDR1 NNHDY and CDR2 SYVADS come from the germline V gene. CDR3 size: 16 residues. V dropped 5 bases and J dropped 7; count of bases not matched to a gene: 15. The sequenced CDR3 bases are TGTGCCAGCAGCCCCGGACTGGCGGGGCGAGGCGCTGAGCAGTTC. Protein sequence: CASSPGLAGRGAEQF. The CDR3 as a whole reads CASSPGLAGRGAEQFF.

This clone was found a few times. Mouse gene names apply. Read coverage stops 1 residue before the CDR3 terminus; the germline J gene supplies the remainder. The chain has TRBV1 and TRBJ2-7; 12 bases match TRBD2. V trimming: 3 bases; J trimming: 4 bases; junction bases outside the gene matches: 4. The CDR3 runs to 15 residues. The germline V gene has CDR1 NSQYPW and CDR2 LRSPGD (reference sequence). The CDR3 reads CTCSAGLGGSYEQYF. Incomplete CDR3 DNA: TGCACCTGCAGTGCGGGACTGGGGGGTTCTTATGAACAGTAC.

For this clone: Genes here carry mouse names. The read halts 1 residue ahead of the CDR3 end, with the missing end drawn from the germline J gene. This chain connects TRBV12-2 to TRBJ2-7; unclear D gene. CDR1 and CDR2 from the germline V gene are SGHLS and HYDKME. CDR3 length equals 12 residues. Trimming removed 0 bases at V and 7 bases at J, with 9 bases between. CDR3 protein: CASSLWLREQYF. The part of the CDR3 DNA that was read is TGTGCCAGCTCTCTCTGGCTGAGGGAACAGTAC.

Notes on this clone: The gene names given are mouse names. With the read ending 1 residue before the CDR3 end, the germline J gene is used to fill in that end. J is TRBJ1-1 and V is TRBV20; D gene uncertain. V lost 0 bases and J 0 bases, leaving 5 bases between the germline ends. The V gene's germline CDR1 is GFQATS and CDR2 STVNSAI. The CDR3 spans 13 residues. The CDR3 loop is CGAREGANTEVFF. CDR3 DNA, as far as it was read: TGTGGTGCTAGGGAAGGAGCAAACACAGAAGTCTTC.

Turning to this clone: Gene and germline names: mouse. The read ends 1 residue early relative to the CDR3; the germline J gene fills the gap. The chain employs TRBV5 and TRBJ1-5; D not resolved. This CDR3 has 16 residues. The germline V gene encodes CDR1 LGHNA and CDR2 YNLKQL (reference sequence). V gave up 0 bases and J gave up 1 base, with 10 bases separating them. CDR3 bases read: TGTGCCAGCAGCCAAGATTTCCAGATCAACAACCAGGCTCCGCTT. The encoded protein is CASSQDFQINNQAPL. The full CDR3 protein reads CASSQDFQINNQAPLF.

Remarks on this clone: Germline and genes here are mouse. The CDR3 is cut off 1 residue early in the read; its end comes from the germline J gene. The chain joins TRBV19 to TRBJ1-4; D is unresolved. The CDR3 runs 12 residues. V was cut by 5 bases and J by 4 bases, with 6 bases left in between. CDR1 and CDR2 (germline): FNHDT, SITEND (reference sequence). Partial CDR3 DNA: TGTGCCAGCAGCCTATACAACGAAAGATTATTT. Protein sequence: CASSLYNERLF. The entire CDR3 protein reads CASSLYNERLFF.

As concerns this clone: The genes and germline here are from mouse. The read is 1 residue too short to cover the CDR3 end, so that end is filled in from the germline J gene. The chain employs TRBV4 and TRBJ2-7; 11 bases align to TRBD2. V lost 5 bases and J lost 4; bases outside the gene matches: 4. The germline gives CDR1 LGHDT, CDR2 YNNKQL (reference sequence). The CDR3 is 14 residues long. Incomplete CDR3 DNA: TGTGCCAGCAGCCCCGGACTGGGGGGTTATGAACAGTAC. This translates into CASSPGLGGYEQY. The CDR3 as a whole reads CASSPGLGGYEQYF.